This record concerns one T cell receptor beta chain sequence. Its antigen is not known. TCRdb keeps only in-frame clones here, not all; method: immunoSEQ multiplex PCR. The data contain around 27,000 clones, roughly nine tenths of them singletons. This entry is derived from a study of OX40 agonist ivuxolimab in advanced cancers. The study, taken as a whole, reports: Individuals who were partial responders at 0.1-3.0 mg/kg had clonal expansion that ranked among the lowest.

CDR1 and CDR2 (germline): MNHEY, SVGAGI. J gave up 4 bases and V 4 bases, and 10 bases lay outside the gene matches. The CDR3 spans 16 residues. The TCR originated in an adult with an advanced solid tumor such as melanoma, head and neck, liver or kidney cancer. The chain uses TRBV6-5 and TRBJ2-7, with 10 bases lining up with TRBD2. This material consisted of CD4+ or CD8+ T cells sorted from blood, taken in a trial of the OX40 agonist ivuxolimab. The CDR3 here is CASSSTTSGWMYEQYF. In nucleotides, the CDR3 is TGTGCCAGCAGTTCCACGACTAGCGGGTGGATGTACGAGCAGTACTTC.